This T cell receptor beta chain is drawn from a study of cytomegalovirus exposure and HLA in healthy donors. In the case of this clone: What it binds is unknown.

Overall study results and limits: Specificity for CMV antigens was confirmed in vitro for a few of the CMV-associated chains. According to a subsequent analysis, TCR clusters from the first cohort were inclined to appear together in the 90 to 150 validation repertoires. For most TCR sequences rarity was the rule, although some public TCRs occurred in many donors.

The protocol was immunoSEQ multiplex PCR, while the TCRdb copy is restricted to in-frame clones and leaves out a portion. The sample has some 98,000 clones, around 88% seen once. Germline V gene sequence: CDR1 SQVTM, CDR2 ANQGSEA. CDR3 length: 12 residues. Trimming pared 6 bases from V and 7 bases from J, leaving 13 bases between. From the roughly 120-subject validation cohort, which was separate from the approximately 670-subject first cohort, the donors were drawn. Specimen: PBMCs. The sequence derives from a woman aged 25 to 45 in good health and CMV-seronegative. The chain is built from TRBV29-1 and TRBJ2-1; TRBD1 is a possible D gene (6 bases). This CDR3 reads CSVDQTGNEQFF. The CDR3, as DNA: TGCAGCGTGGACCAAACAGGGAATGAGCAGTTCTTC.